This TCR beta chain was captured in a study of beta chain features in type 1 diabetes. Points from the study as a whole: Moderate yet significant TCRB CDR3 shortening was seen in Type 1 diabetes patients in all four CD4+ subsets.

Expressed TCRB transcripts were sequenced after all isolated RNA was converted to cDNA. Libraries were prepared by immunoSEQ multiplex PCR; TCRdb keeps only in-frame clonotypes and omits some of them. The sample records around 110,000 clones, over 15% being singletons. Worth noting for this clone: No antigen is known for it.

The clonotype originates from a young man with type 1 diabetes. The sample taken for sequencing was central memory CD4+ T cells from blood.

The chain's CDR3 is CASSNRARTGELFF. For the CDR3, the DNA is TGTGCCAGCAGTAACAGGGCAAGGACCGGGGAGCTGTTTTTT. The rearrangement joins TRBV2 to TRBJ2-2; TRBD1 is a possible D gene (6 bases). The CDR3 spans 14 residues. The V gene lost 5 bases and the J gene lost 5 bases, with 12 bases spanning the gap. The germline gives CDR1 SNHLY, CDR2 FYNNEI.